The rows below give T cell receptor beta chains drawn from one sample of a study of blood T cell repertoires in COVID-19. Some clones are missing from TCRdb's copy, which holds only in-frame ones; the method was immunoSEQ multiplex PCR. The table records under 250,000 clones, 70% to 90% of them present only once. Sequencing was done on a sample of peripheral blood. The source is a man aged 50-59 years with acute or convalescent COVID-19. Both conserved end residues are part of each CDR3. A D gene is named only where the DNA matches it firmly. Part of the rows lack a size; the others show once, few, many or a class for expanded clones.

>-|TRBJ2-1|TRBV5-1|-
TGCGCCAGCAGCTTCCCAGGGTTGTACAATGAGCAGTTCTTC
CASSFPGLYNEQFF
>-|TRBJ2-5|TRBV7-9|-
TGTGCCAGCAGCTTGCGGGAAGCACAAGAGACCCAGTACTTC
CASSLREAQETQYF
>-|TRBJ2-2|TRBV7-3|few
TGTGCCAGCAGCTTAACGACGCGGGGAAACACCGGGGAGCTGTTTTTT
CASSLTTRGNTGELFF
>-|TRBJ2-7|TRBV11-2|few
TGTGCCAGCAGCTTATACATCTCGACAGATACCTACGAGCAGTACTTC
CASSLYISTDTYEQYF
>TRBD1|TRBJ1-2|TRBV3-1/TRBV3-2|-
TGTGCCAGCAGCCAACCCGAACAGGGGCCGTTGGGGGGCTACACCTTC
CASSQPEQGPLGGYTF
>TRBD2|TRBJ2-1|TRBV6-5|-
TGTGCCAGCAGTCCTGCGAGACTAGCGCCCAATGAGCAGTTCTTC
CASSPARLAPNEQFF
>TRBD2|TRBJ2-5|TRBV5-1|few
TGCGCCAGCAGTTACGGGACTAGCGGGTCTGAGACCCAGTACTTC
CASSYGTSGSETQYF
>TRBD2|TRBJ2-1|TRBV12-3/TRBV12-4|-
TGTGCCAGCAGCACCGGGACTAGACATACACAGTTCTTC
CASSTGTRHTQFF
>TRBD2|TRBJ2-3|TRBV6-4|-
TGTGCCAGCAGTGACTCGGCTAGCGGGGGGTCTAGCACAGATACGCAGTATTTT
CASSDSASGGSSTDTQYF
>-|TRBJ1-4|TRBV2|-
TGTGCCAGCAGTGAGCAGAAACTGTTTTTT
CASSEQKLFF
>TRBD1|TRBJ2-7|TRBV29-1|-
TGCAGCGTCGCAGGGGGTATTGATCTGGGGGAGCAGTACTTC
CSVAGGIDLGEQYF
>TRBD2|TRBJ2-5|TRBV29-1|-
TGCAGCGTTGAAAACCCGGGGGGACTAGCGGGGGCTGAGACCCAGTACTTC
CSVENPGGLAGAETQYF
>TRBD1|TRBJ1-1|TRBV28|-
TGTGCCAGCAGTTTGGCGAGGACAGGGAAGGCTGAAGCTTTCTTT
CASSLARTGKAEAFF
>TRBD2|TRBJ2-7|TRBV7-6|-
TGTGCCAGCAGCCCGATAGCGGGAGCGAGAGACGAGCAGTACTTC
CASSPIAGARDEQYF
>-|TRBJ1-4|TRBV5-6|-
TGTGCCAGCAGCATTACAGGGTCGTCTAATGAAAAACTGTTTTTT
CASSITGSSNEKLFF
>TRBD2|TRBJ2-7|TRBV6-5|once
TGTGCCAGCAGCCAACTAGCGGGCGAGCAGTACTTC
CASSQLAGEQYF
>-|TRBJ1-5|TRBV4-1|-
TGCGCCAGCAGCCTACAAGTTAGCAATCAGCCCCAGCATTTT
CASSLQVSNQPQHF
>-|TRBJ2-7|TRBV27|few
TGTGCCAGCAGTTTTCTGGGGGGAGGTGGGTACGAGCAGTACTTC
CASSFLGGGGYEQYF
>TRBD1|TRBJ2-1|TRBV6-1|-
TGTGCCAGCAGTGAAGGGACAGGGGGCTACAATGAGCAGTTCTTC
CASSEGTGGYNEQFF
>TRBD1|TRBJ2-1|TRBV7-3|-
TGTGCCAGCAGCCCAGGGGACAGGGTGTTCAATGAGCAGTTCTTC
CASSPGDRVFNEQFF
>TRBD2|TRBJ2-1|TRBV28|-
TGTGCCAGCAGTGATAGCGGGGGCTTAGTCAATGAGCAGTTCTTC
CASSDSGGLVNEQFF
>-|TRBJ1-5|TRBV28|-
TGTGCCACCTCCAGCGGGGTGGATCAGCCCCAGCATTTT
CATSSGVDQPQHF
>-|TRBJ2-1|TRBV3-1/TRBV3-2|-
TGTGCCAGCAGCCAAGTGGCAGACTCCTACAATGAGCAGTTCTTC
CASSQVADSYNEQFF
>-|TRBJ2-7|TRBV19|-
TGTGCTAATACTAGTACAGGGCGCCCCTACGAGCAGTACTTC
CANTSTGRPYEQYF
>-|TRBJ2-7|TRBV11-3|-
TGTGCCAGCAGCTTAGAGCGGGGTATCGTCGACGAGCAGTACTTC
CASSLERGIVDEQYF
>-|TRBJ1-5|TRBV12-3/TRBV12-4|-
TGTGCCAGCAGTTTAACAGGGACACAGCCCCAGCATTTT
CASSLTGTQPQHF
>-|TRBJ2-3|TRBV7-3|-
TGTGCCAGCAGCCCCCGACTTAGGGGAGATACGCAGTATTTT
CASSPRLRGDTQYF
>TRBD2|TRBJ2-3|TRBV4-2|-
TGTGCCAGCAGCCAAGCATTAGGAGCGGGGGGGCCCTCTACAGATACGCAGTATTTT
CASSQALGAGGPSTDTQYF
>-|TRBJ2-1|TRBV7-9|-
TGTGCCAGCAGCTTAGTCGGGGGATACGTGGAGCAGTTCTTC
CASSLVGGYVEQFF
>TRBD1|TRBJ1-1|TRBV29-1|-
TGCAGCGTTGAATACGGACAGGGTATTGAAGCTTTCTTT
CSVEYGQGIEAFF
>-|TRBJ1-2|TRBV6-2/TRBV6-3|-
TGTGCCAGCAGCCCCGGGAACTATGGCTACACCTTC
CASSPGNYGYTF
>-|TRBJ1-5|TRBV5-5|-
TGTGCCAGCAGGGGACAACCTAACCTAGATCAGCCCCAGCATTTT
CASRGQPNLDQPQHF
>TRBD1|TRBJ2-7|TRBV5-4|once
TGTGCCAGCAGCCGGGACAGGGGGCCTTACGAGCAGTACTTC
CASSRDRGPYEQYF
>TRBD1|TRBJ1-1|TRBV4-1|-
TGCGCCAGCAGCCCCCGACAGGGCATGAACACTGAAGCTTTCTTT
CASSPRQGMNTEAFF
>-|TRBJ1-1|TRBV5-1|few
TGCGCCAGCAGCGCTTCCCGAACGGGTTGGCCTGAAGCTTTCTTT
CASSASRTGWPEAFF
>TRBD2|TRBJ2-1|TRBV4-1|-
TGCGCCAGCAGCCCAGTATGGGCTAGCGGGAGTCCTGAGCAGTTCTTC
CASSPVWASGSPEQFF
>-|TRBJ1-5|TRBV6-6|-
TGTGCCAGCACCCCCCTGGGGGTGGGGGCAGCTCAGCCCCAGCATTTT
CASTPLGVGAAQPQHF